Below, 17 T cell receptor beta chains from the same sample are listed, as sequenced in a study of blood T cells in healthy people across ages. With a J-beta primer mix and a sample-barcoded 5' primer, a second PCR ran about 7 to 12 cycles. TCRdb ran MiXCR on the 5' RACE reads and lists one entry per CDR3 protein. Counted here are nearly 800,000 distinct CDR3 sequences, about 25% occurring once; the ten biggest clones make up more than 3%. The sample was also linked to a second study, of T cells of mothers and their children.

The sample taken for sequencing was blood. The receptors shown here come from a boy aged 5-17 years in good health.

The V call is TRBV2, the J call TRBJ2-3; the match to TRBD2 covers 8 bases. The CDR3 spans 15 residues. Trimming at V came to 3 bases and at J to 2 bases, leaving 4 bases not matched to a gene. Germline V gene data show CDR1 as SNHLY and CDR2 as FYNNEI. CDR3 sequence (DNA): TGTGCCAGCAGTGACGACGGGAGGGACACAGATACGCAGTATTTT. Translating it yields CASSDDGRDTDTQYF.

The gene calls are TRBV6-2 or TRBV6-3 and TRBJ1-2, with unresolved D. V lost 3 bases, J lost 7 bases, and 6 bases lay in between. The CDR3 has 11 amino acids. CDR1 and CDR2 (germline): MNHEY, SVGEGT. CDR3 in DNA: TGTGCCAGCAGTTATCTCCGTGGCTACACCTTC. Translated, it gives CASSYLRGYTF.

The genes are TRBV24-1 and TRBJ2-5; D is ambiguous. The CDR3 runs 14 residues. CDR1 KGHDR and CDR2 SFDVKD come from the germline V gene. V was pared by 1 base and J by 2 bases, with 7 bases between. The CDR3 sequence is CATSDFRQQETQYF. In DNA, the CDR3 is TGTGCCACCAGTGATTTTCGGCAGCAAGAGACCCAGTACTTC.

This clonotype was detected a few times. J is TRBJ2-5 and V is TRBV28; D possibly corresponds to TRBD1 (5 bases). The J call may be mistaken, given a closer DNA end match to TRBJ2-1. CDR3 size: 13 residues. Germline V gives CDR1 MDHEN, CDR2 SYDVKM. The CDR3 sequence is CASSRTIPNEQFF. Here the CDR3 DNA reads TGTGCCAGCAGCAGGACAATCCCAAATGAGCAGTTCTTC.

This clonotype appeared many times. This chain uses TRBV7-2 with TRBJ1-5, with D maybe TRBD1 (5 bases). From germline, CDR1 is SGHTA and CDR2 FQGNSA. V was pared by 5 bases and J by 5 bases, with 16 bases between. This CDR3 contains 15 residues. The CDR3 loop is CASSLMVGGDQPQHF. The CDR3 nucleotides are TGTGCCAGCAGCCTCATGGTGGGGGGGGATCAGCCCCAGCATTTT. Complete variable domain (other parts from reference TRBV7-2 and TRBJ1-5): GAGVSQSPSNKVTEKGKDVELRCDPISGHTALYWYRQSLGQGLEFLIYFQGNSAPDKSGLPSDRFSAERTGGSVSTLTIQRTQQEDSAVYLCASSLMVGGDQPQHFGDGTRLSIL.

For the CDR3, the DNA is TGTGCCAGCAGCACTGGACTAGCGGTCAGGAGCTCCTACGAGCAGTACTTC. This codes for CASSTGLAVRSSYEQYF. The rearrangement uses TRBV7-6 and TRBJ2-7, with TRBD2 identical over 10 bases. The CDR3 is 17 residues long. With 5 bases clipped from V and 0 bases from J, the junction kept 10 bases outside the gene matches. CDR1 SGHVS and CDR2 FNYEAQ come from the germline V gene.

This clonotype showed up many times. The CDR3 DNA reads TGCGCCAGCAGCGAGAACAGGCTCCGCTATGGCTACACCTTC. It specifies CASSENRLRYGYTF. The rearrangement links TRBV4-3 to TRBJ1-2; D possibly corresponds to TRBD1 (5 bases). With 5 bases removed from V and 4 bases from J, the gap between germline ends came to 14 bases. Germline CDR1 LGHNA, CDR2 YSLEER. The CDR3 spans 14 residues.

This clonotype was recorded once. The genes are TRBV12-3 or TRBV12-4 and TRBJ2-5, with TRBD2 matching over 10 bases. V dropped 6 bases and J dropped 5; count of bases not matched to a gene: 9. The CDR3 sequence is 15 residues long. CDR3 residues: CASRPRAGGRETQYF. CDR3 DNA: TGTGCCAGCAGGCCCCGAGCGGGGGGGCGTGAGACCCAGTACTTC.

The chain combines TRBV7-2 with TRBJ2-5, with D unclear. The CDR3 is 15 residues long. Germline V gives CDR1 SGHTA, CDR2 FQGNSA. The germline V and J ends were trimmed by 1 base and 1 base, with 10 bases remaining between them. CDR3: CASSLVWASQETQYF. In DNA, the CDR3 is TGTGCCAGCAGCTTAGTATGGGCCAGCCAAGAGACCCAGTACTTC.

The chain employs TRBV7-2 and TRBJ2-7; 11 nucleotides match TRBD2. CDR3 size: 16 residues. V shed 1 base, J shed 3 bases, and the junction held 5 bases outside the gene matches. Germline V gene lookup returns CDR1 SGHTA and CDR2 FQGNSA. CDR3 region: CASSLDGTSGNYEQYF. In nucleotides, the CDR3 is TGTGCCAGCAGCTTAGACGGGACTAGCGGTAACTACGAGCAGTACTTC.

The gene calls are TRBV20-1 and TRBJ2-7; 9 bases match TRBD1. This CDR3 is 15 amino acids long. The V gene end was trimmed by 3 bases and the J gene end by 5 bases; junction bases not matched to a gene: 11. Germline CDR1 reads DFQATT; CDR2 reads SNEGSKA (reference sequence). The CDR3 spells CSARVPGTGKHEQYF. The CDR3 bases are TGCAGTGCTAGGGTACCCGGGACAGGGAAGCACGAGCAGTACTTC.

This clonotype was observed a handful of times. The chain employs TRBV20-1 and TRBJ1-1, with 7 bases fitting TRBD1. The CDR3 covers 15 residues. After removal of 1 base from V and 2 bases from J, the junction contained 7 bases not matched to a gene. CDR1 and CDR2 (germline): DFQATT, SNEGSKA (reference sequence). CDR3: CSARVREGANTEAFF. CDR3 nucleotide sequence: TGCAGTGCTAGAGTCAGGGAGGGGGCCAACACTGAAGCTTTCTTT.

This chain joins TRBV7-2 and TRBJ1-4; D uncertain. CDR3 length equals 19 residues. The V and J ends lost 4 bases and 3 bases respectively, with 24 bases between them. The V gene's germline CDR1 is SGHTA and CDR2 FQGNSA. For the CDR3, the DNA is TGTGCCAGCAGCTCCCAGATTCTCTATGGTGCCATGGCTAATGAAAAACTGTTTTTT. Its protein is CASSSQILYGAMANEKLFF.

Ten or more counts support this clonotype. The chain uses TRBV12-3 or TRBV12-4 and TRBJ2-5; D perhaps matches TRBD1 (6 bases). The CDR3 sequence is 13 residues long. V was trimmed by 6 bases and J by 6 bases, leaving 14 bases between them. CDR3 residues: CASRTGIGQTQYF. The CDR3, as DNA: TGTGCCAGCAGAACAGGGATAGGTCAGACCCAGTACTTC.

The V and J genes are TRBV6-5 and TRBJ2-7, with D tentatively TRBD2 (7 bases). This CDR3 spans 16 amino acids. V was pared by 2 bases and J by 2 bases, with 16 bases between. Germline CDR1 is MNHEY and CDR2 is SVGAGI. The CDR3 region is CASSYGGGSIPYEQYF. CDR3 sequence (DNA): TGTGCCAGCAGTTACGGGGGCGGGAGCATTCCCTACGAGCAGTACTTC.

The chain links TRBV28 to TRBJ2-3, with a tentative D call TRBD2 (7 bases). The CDR3 totals 16 residues. V dropped 4 bases and J dropped 4 bases, with 18 bases sitting between them. Per germline, CDR1 MDHEN and CDR2 SYDVKM. The CDR3 reads CASSSLRGGGADTQYF. In nucleotides, the CDR3 is TGTGCCAGCAGTTCCCTGAGGGGGGGGGGCGCAGATACGCAGTATTTT.

This clonotype was seen a handful of times. CDR3 amino acids: CASRDDMAPYGYTF. For the CDR3, the DNA is TGTGCCAGCAGAGACGACATGGCCCCTTATGGCTACACCTTC. The V and J genes are TRBV6-5 and TRBJ1-2, with D unclear. With 6 bases removed from V and 5 bases from J, the gap between germline ends came to 16 bases. Germline V gene data show CDR1 as MNHEY and CDR2 as SVGAGI. The CDR3 consists of 14 residues.